The rows below give T cell receptor beta chains drawn from one sample of a study of cytomegalovirus exposure and HLA in healthy donors. Data came from immunoSEQ multiplex PCR; TCRdb stores just in-frame clones and leaves some out. The table has over 110,000 clones, roughly three quarters seen once. Material: PBMCs. The receptors were sampled from a young man in good health and CMV-seronegative. The CDR3 runs from the conserved cysteine through the conserved F or W. Fields, in order: D gene, CDR3 length, clone size, V gene, J gene, CDR3 protein, CDR3 DNA. D genes are given only for firm matches. Only some rows state a clone size, as once, few, many or a class for expanded clones.

D gene: TRBD2
CDR3 length: 14
clone size: .
V gene: TRBV5-4
J gene: TRBJ2-5
CDR3 protein: CASSLPSGQETQYF
CDR3 DNA: TGTGCCAGCAGCTTACCTAGCGGCCAAGAGACCCAGTACTTC

D gene: .
CDR3 length: 17
clone size: .
V gene: TRBV4-3
J gene: TRBJ2-2
CDR3 protein: CASSQEGGGGRESKLFF
CDR3 DNA: TGCGCCAGCAGCCAAGAAGGGGGGGGAGGGAGGGAGAGTAAGCTGTTTTTT

D gene: TRBD1
CDR3 length: 16
clone size: .
V gene: TRBV7-9
J gene: TRBJ1-4
CDR3 protein: CSSSLGSGQGDEKLFF
CDR3 DNA: TGTTCCAGCAGCTTAGGGTCGGGACAGGGAGATGAAAAACTGTTTTTT

D gene: .
CDR3 length: 15
clone size: .
V gene: TRBV7-9
J gene: TRBJ2-7
CDR3 protein: CASSLGGLSAYEQYF
CDR3 DNA: TGTGCCAGCAGCTTAGGCGGACTCTCAGCCTACGAGCAGTACTTC

D gene: TRBD1
CDR3 length: 13
clone size: .
V gene: TRBV27
J gene: TRBJ1-3
CDR3 protein: CASSAYRGGTIYF
CDR3 DNA: TGTGCCAGCAGTGCCTACAGGGGAGGCACCATATATTTT

D gene: TRBD1
CDR3 length: 15
clone size: few
V gene: TRBV6-1
J gene: TRBJ1-4
CDR3 protein: CASSEGQGWNEKLFF
CDR3 DNA: TGTGCCAGCAGTGAAGGACAGGGGTGGAATGAAAAACTGTTTTTT

D gene: TRBD2
CDR3 length: 18
clone size: .
V gene: TRBV2
J gene: TRBJ2-3
CDR3 protein: CASRTGTSGGQGADTQYF
CDR3 DNA: TGTGCCAGCAGAACAGGGACTAGCGGGGGTCAAGGGGCAGATACGCAGTATTTT

D gene: TRBD1
CDR3 length: 15
clone size: .
V gene: TRBV9
J gene: TRBJ2-1
CDR3 protein: CASSSGTASYNEQFF
CDR3 DNA: TGTGCCAGCAGCTCCGGGACAGCCTCCTACAATGAGCAGTTCTTC

D gene: .
CDR3 length: 16
clone size: .
V gene: TRBV7-2
J gene: TRBJ1-1
CDR3 protein: CASSLVMFGGAAEAFF
CDR3 DNA: TGTGCCAGCAGCTTAGTTATGTTTGGGGGCGCGGCTGAAGCTTTCTTT

D gene: TRBD1
CDR3 length: 15
clone size: many
V gene: TRBV30
J gene: TRBJ2-7
CDR3 protein: CAWSVGTGGKGEQYF
CDR3 DNA: TGTGCCTGGAGTGTGGGGACAGGGGGTAAAGGCGAGCAGTACTTC

D gene: .
CDR3 length: 13
clone size: few
V gene: TRBV4-3
J gene: TRBJ2-7
CDR3 protein: CASSQLTGYEQYF
CDR3 DNA: TGCGCCAGCAGCCAACTTACAGGCTACGAGCAGTACTTC